This TCR beta chain stems from a study of shared clonotypes between healthy human individuals. Study context: There were three CD4 naive, three CD4 memory, two CD8 naive and one CD8 memory plates per donor.

About this clone itself: Its antigen is still unknown.

Every contributor of samples was a Caucasian grown-up residing in Nashville, Tennessee. General observations from the study: Memory subsets generally showed smaller estimated richness than naive subsets did.

The repertoire was sequenced with immunoSEQ multiplex PCR; TCRdb's copy has only in-frame clones and lacks some. This sample has over a million clones, with around 97% found just once. CDR1 MNHNS and CDR2 SASEGT come from the germline V gene. The length of the CDR3 is 13 residues. V was clipped by 6 bases and J by 6 bases; unmatched bases: 7. The chain is built from TRBV6-1 and TRBJ2-5; 7 positions agree with TRBD1. The sequencing input was naive CD4+ T cells sorted from blood. Subset in this sample: CD45RA+ positively selected. The sequence was obtained from a man aged 25-40 years in good health. CDR3 residues: CASSPDRVKTQYF. The CDR3, as DNA: TGTGCCAGCAGCCCCGACAGGGTTAAGACCCAGTACTTC.